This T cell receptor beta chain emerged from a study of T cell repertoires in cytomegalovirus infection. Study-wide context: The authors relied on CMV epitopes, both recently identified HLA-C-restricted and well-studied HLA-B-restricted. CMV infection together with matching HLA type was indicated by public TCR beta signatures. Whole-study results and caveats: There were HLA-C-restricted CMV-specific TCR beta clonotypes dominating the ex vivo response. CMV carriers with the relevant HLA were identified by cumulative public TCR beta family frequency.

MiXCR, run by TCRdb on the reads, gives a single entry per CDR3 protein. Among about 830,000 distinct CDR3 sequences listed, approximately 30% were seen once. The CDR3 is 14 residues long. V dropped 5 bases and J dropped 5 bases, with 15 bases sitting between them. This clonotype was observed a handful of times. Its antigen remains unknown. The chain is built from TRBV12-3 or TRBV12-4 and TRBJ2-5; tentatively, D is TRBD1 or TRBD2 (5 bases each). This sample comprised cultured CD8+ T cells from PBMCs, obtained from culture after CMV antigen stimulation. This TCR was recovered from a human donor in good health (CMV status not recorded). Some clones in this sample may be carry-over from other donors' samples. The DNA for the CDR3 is TGTGCCAGCAGTCCTCCTGGGGGATTGGAGACCCAGTACTTC. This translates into CASSPPGGLETQYF.